The 27 T cell receptor beta chains reported below all come from one sample, sequenced in a study of Graves' ophthalmopathy and Graves' hyperthyroidism. RNA served as the template for amplifying TCR beta CDR3 regions. First-round RT-PCR used HTBI primers; second-round multiplex PCR followed. TCRdb processed the multiplex PCR reads anew with MiXCR; each CDR3 protein has one entry. The table records about 600,000 distinct CDR3 sequences, about 35% of them present only once. Sequencing was carried out using peripheral blood or thyroid tissue (not recorded which). The receptors were sampled from an adult man with Graves' hyperthyroidism.

The V gene is TRBV7-3, the J gene TRBJ2-5; D gene unclear. V was trimmed by 8 bases and J by 2 bases, leaving 12 bases between them. CDR3 length: 13 residues. Germline V gene sequence: CDR1 SGHTA, CDR2 FQGTGA. In DNA form, the CDR3 reads TGTGCCAGCCGAAGTCCTCCTCAAGAGACCCAGTACTTC. Amino acids: CASRSPPQETQYF.

A remark on this clonotype: A much larger clone differs from this one at a single base, so this may be a read error. The V gene is TRBV7-8, the J gene TRBJ1-1; 7 bases match TRBD1. Germline V lookup: CDR1 SGHVS, CDR2 FQNEAQ. The CDR3 loop spans 16 amino acids. Trimming at V came to 2 bases and at J to 1 base, leaving 7 bases not matched to a gene. The CDR3 spells CASSLHETGQNTEAFF. The CDR3 bases are TGTGCCAGCAGCTTACACGAGACAGGGCAGAACACTGAAGCTTTCTTT.

This sequence joins TRBV2 and TRBJ1-2; D gene unclear. Trimming took off 3 bases at V and 1 base at J, with 12 bases between the two ends. The germline gives CDR1 SNHLY, CDR2 FYNNEI. This CDR3 has 15 amino acids. Written as DNA, the CDR3 is TGTGCCAGCAGTGATGCGGGCACCAATAACTATGGCTACACCTTC. It translates to CASSDAGTNNYGYTF.

The J gene is TRBJ1-1, the V gene TRBV7-9; tentatively, D is TRBD1 (5 bases). V dropped 5 bases and J dropped 4 bases, with 20 bases sitting between them. The CDR3 has 16 residues. CDR1 is SEHNR, CDR2 FQNEAQ, per germline (reference sequence). The CDR3 DNA sequence: TGTGCCAGCAGCCAAGATTCCCAGGGAAGGGTCACTGAAGCTTTCTTT. Translated: CASSQDSQGRVTEAFF.

The V gene is TRBV27, the J gene TRBJ2-3; maybe TRBD2 (6 bases). CDR3 length equals 16 residues. From germline, CDR1 is MNHEY and CDR2 SMNVEV (reference sequence). Trimming left V 7 bases short and J 2 bases short, with 19 bases between. The CDR3 loop is CASIPLSSGSTDTQYF. CDR3 DNA: TGTGCCAGCATTCCATTGTCAAGCGGGTCCACAGATACGCAGTATTTT.

This clonotype was seen once. The gene calls are TRBV7-8 and TRBJ2-5; 9 positions agree with TRBD1. The germline CDR1 and CDR2 sequences are SGHVS and FQNEAQ. CDR3 length equals 16 residues. Unmatched junction bases numbered 11, after V lost 0 bases and J lost 9 bases. This CDR3 is CASSLASYRGHQPQYF. In DNA, the CDR3 is TGTGCCAGCAGCTTAGCGTCGTACAGGGGGCATCAGCCCCAGTACTTC.

This clonotype was counted ten times or more. The chain is built from TRBV20-1 and TRBJ2-5; D gene unclear. With 1 base removed from V and 5 bases from J, the gap between germline ends came to 17 bases. This CDR3 has 15 residues. Germline V gene data show CDR1 as DFQATT and CDR2 as SNEGSKA (reference sequence). The CDR3 reads CSARVPRRMGETQYF. CDR3 nucleotide sequence: TGCAGTGCTAGAGTCCCCCGCCGAATGGGGGAGACCCAGTACTTC.

The chain uses TRBV15 and TRBJ1-6; D gene ambiguous. V was shortened by 3 bases and J by 0 bases, with 15 bases between the two germline ends. Germline values: CDR1 LNHNV, CDR2 YYDKDF (reference sequence). The CDR3 is 18 residues long. The CDR3 sequence is CATSSLGGSSSYNSPLHF. The CDR3 DNA sequence: TGTGCCACCAGCAGCTTGGGAGGTTCCAGCTCCTATAATTCACCCCTCCACTTT.

Details on this clonotype: Since a much larger clone is just one base distant, this may be a read error. This chain links TRBV29-1 with TRBJ2-5, with D hard to call. The germline V gene has CDR1 SQVTM and CDR2 ANQGSEA. This CDR3 comprises 12 residues. Trimming took 2 bases from V and 3 from J, leaving 7 bases between them. This CDR3 is CSVELGKETQYF. DNA for the CDR3: TGCAGCGTTGAATTGGGGAAAGAGACCCAGTACTTC. Full variable domain (rest looked up from reference TRBV29-1 and TRBJ2-5): SAVISQKPSRDICQRGTSLTIQCQVDSQVTMMFWYRQQPGQSLTLIATANQGSEATYESGFVIDKFPISRPNLTFSTLTVSNMSPEDSSIYLCSVELGKETQYFGPGTRLLVL.

The gene calls are TRBV15 and TRBJ2-7, with 9 positions matching TRBD1. V lost 7 bases to trimming and J lost 7 bases; unmatched junction nucleotides: 8. The CDR3 has 13 residues. Germline assignment: CDR1 LNHNV and CDR2 YYDKDF (reference sequence). In DNA form, the CDR3 reads TGTGCCACCACTACAGGGGGCTATAATGAGCAGTACTTC. Translation: CATTTGGYNEQYF. Full variable domain (remainder filled in from reference TRBV15 and TRBJ2-7): DAMVIQNPRYQVTQFGKPVTLSCSQTLNHNVMYWYQQKSSQAPKLLFHYYDKDFNNEADTPDNFQSRRPNTSFCFLDIRSPGLGDTAMYLCATTTGGYNEQYFGPGTRLTVT.

This clonotype was counted ten times or more. V is TRBV24-1 and J is TRBJ2-2; TRBD2 matches at 11 bases. CDR1 KGHDR and CDR2 SFDVKD come from the germline V gene. The V gene end was trimmed by 4 bases and the J gene end by 5 bases; junction bases not matched to a gene: 14. CDR3 length: 19 amino acids. In DNA, the CDR3 is TGTGCCACCAGTGACCCCGGGACTAGCGGTGGCGATTGGACCGGGGAGCTGTTTTTT. Translated: CATSDPGTSGGDWTGELFF.

This CDR3 reads CASSPRDTYNEQFF. The CDR3 DNA reads as TGTGCCAGCAGCCCTCGGGACACTTACAATGAGCAGTTCTTC. This sequence joins TRBV7-9 and TRBJ2-7; the D gene is possibly TRBD1 (6 bases). The last part of the DNA fits TRBJ2-1 better; the J call may be wrong. This CDR3 is built from 14 residues. In germline, CDR1 is SEHNR, CDR2 FQNEAQ (reference sequence).

This chain connects TRBV29-1 to TRBJ1-3, with 9 bases that match TRBD1. CDR3 length: 13 residues. Germline V CDR1 and CDR2: SQVTM, ANQGSEA. The V and J ends lost 8 bases and 3 bases, in that order; junction bases with no gene match: 5. The CDR3 loop is CSIQGADGNTIYF. The CDR3 DNA follows: TGCAGCATACAGGGGGCGGATGGAAACACCATATATTTT.

Many counts were recorded for this clonotype. V usage is TRBV12-3 or TRBV12-4 and J usage is TRBJ2-7, with TRBD2 matching 11 bases. The CDR3 length is 14 residues. Germline trimming cut 6 bases from V and 3 bases from J; bases unmatched to any gene: 4. Here the CDR3 DNA reads TGTGCCAGCAGCCGGACTAGCGGGTACTACGAGCAGTACTTC. Protein product: CASSRTSGYYEQYF.

This clonotype appeared many times. V usage is TRBV10-2 and J usage is TRBJ2-5; possible D gene TRBD2, 5 bases. Germline-derived CDR1 and CDR2 are WSHSY and SAAADI. With 0 bases removed from V and 2 bases from J, the gap between germline ends came to 10 bases. The CDR3 extends over 15 amino acids. The CDR3 reads CASSESLTIQETQYF. The CDR3 nucleotides read TGCGCCAGCAGTGAGTCTTTGACTATACAAGAGACCCAGTACTTC.

The table lists this clonotype with many counts. The CDR3 sequence: CASSLARDVAFF. CDR3 in DNA: TGCGCCAGCAGCTTGGCGAGGGACGTAGCTTTCTTT. V usage is TRBV5-1 and J usage is TRBJ1-1, with D perhaps TRBD1 (5 bases). The V gene lost 0 bases and the J gene lost 10 bases, with 10 bases spanning the gap. The CDR3 loop spans 12 amino acids. The germline V gene has CDR1 SGHRS and CDR2 YFSETQ.

This chain uses TRBV7-2 with TRBJ2-1; 11 bases line up with TRBD1. CDR3 length: 15 amino acids. V lost 9 bases to trimming and J lost 6 bases; unmatched junction nucleotides: 10. Per germline, CDR1 SGHTA and CDR2 FQGNSA. The CDR3 protein is CASDRAGTGGNEQFF. The CDR3 nucleotides read TGTGCCAGTGACCGCGCCGGGACAGGGGGCAATGAGCAGTTCTTC.

The rearrangement links TRBV12-3 or TRBV12-4 to TRBJ1-5; 10 bases fit TRBD1. The junction had 3 bases not matched to a gene; V was cut back by 1 base and J by 6 bases. This CDR3 has 15 amino acids. In DNA, the CDR3 is TGTGCCAGCAGTTTAGTTGGGACAGGGGTTCAGCCCCAGCATTTT. It translates to CASSLVGTGVQPQHF.

This clonotype appeared a few times. This rearrangement joins TRBV7-2 to TRBJ1-2; 7 nucleotides align to TRBD1. From germline, CDR1 is SGHTA and CDR2 FQGNSA. Losses at the gene ends were 0 bases for V and 4 bases for J; bases not matched to a gene: 2. The CDR3 is 14 residues long. The CDR3 region is CASSLAGQTYGYTF. CDR3 nucleotide sequence: TGTGCCAGCAGCTTAGCGGGACAGACCTATGGCTACACCTTC. The entire variable domain, with the rest obtained from reference TRBV7-2 and TRBJ1-2, is as follows: GAGVSQSPSNKVTEKGKDVELRCDPISGHTALYWYRQSLGQGLEFLIYFQGNSAPDKSGLPSDRFSAERTGGSVSTLTIQRTQQEDSAVYLCASSLAGQTYGYTFGSGTRLTVV.

The chain joins TRBV29-1 to TRBJ2-7, with D perhaps being TRBD1 or TRBD2 (5 bases each). CDR1 and CDR2 from the germline V gene are SQVTM and ANQGSEA. The germline V and J ends were trimmed by 8 bases and 2 bases, with 19 bases remaining between them. The CDR3 spans 14 residues. CDR3 sequence: CSQDGGGITYEQYF. The CDR3 DNA reads as TGCAGCCAAGATGGTGGGGGAATTACCTACGAGCAGTACTTC.

In its sample, this clonotype was seen once. V is TRBV7-2 and J is TRBJ2-2; the D gene could be TRBD1 or TRBD2 (5 bases each). The germline V gene encodes CDR1 SGHTA and CDR2 FQGNSA. V lost 1 base to trimming and J lost 7 bases, with 13 bases between them. The length of the CDR3 is 15 residues. The CDR3 reads CASSLGGAAGGELFF. In DNA, the CDR3 is TGTGCCAGCAGCTTAGGAGGGGCGGCTGGCGGGGAGCTGTTTTTT.

The gene calls are TRBV6-5 and TRBJ2-3; 8 bases line up with TRBD2. V lost 5 bases to trimming and J lost 2 bases; unmatched junction nucleotides: 12. The CDR3 totals 17 residues. The germline CDR1 and CDR2 sequences are MNHEY and SVGAGI. The CDR3 loop reads CASSDVAGLAATDTQYF. The CDR3 DNA reads as TGTGCCAGCAGTGATGTTGCAGGACTAGCTGCCACAGATACGCAGTATTTT.

This clonotype has just a few counts. The chain uses TRBV2 and TRBJ2-3; 8 nucleotides match TRBD1. Per the germline V gene, CDR1 is SNHLY and CDR2 is FYNNEI. J lost 3 bases, V lost 4 bases, and 6 bases had no gene match. The CDR3 is made up of 15 amino acids. The CDR3 DNA reads as TGTGCCAGCAGTGTCTTCAGGGGGCGGACAGATACGCAGTATTTT. Its translation is CASSVFRGRTDTQYF.

This clonotype appeared many times. The rearrangement uses TRBV12-3 or TRBV12-4 and TRBJ2-5; D gene ambiguous. The V gene lost 4 bases and the J gene lost 4 bases, with 10 bases spanning the gap. The CDR3 extends over 13 amino acids. The CDR3 nucleotides are TGTGCCAGCAGTTGGAAGGCCGGAGAGACCCAGTACTTC. Its translation: CASSWKAGETQYF.

The CDR3 is CASSQDPPTPGRTGELFF. In nucleotides, the CDR3 is TGTGCCAGCAGCCAAGATCCACCAACCCCGGGACGGACCGGGGAGCTGTTTTTT. This chain connects TRBV14 to TRBJ2-2; D tentatively fits TRBD1 or TRBD2 (5 bases each). In germline, CDR1 is SGHDN, CDR2 FVKESK. The CDR3 has 18 amino acids. V lost 0 bases, J lost 5 bases, and 19 bases lay in between.

This clonotype turned up a few times. The chain couples TRBV19 to TRBJ2-3; maybe TRBD2 (6 bases). The CDR3 is made up of 15 amino acids. Germline V gives CDR1 LNHDA, CDR2 SQIVND (reference sequence). Trimming left V 4 bases short and J 3 bases short, with 14 bases between. Written as DNA, the CDR3 is TGTGCCAGTAGTAGTAGCGGAGCGGAGACAGATACGCAGTATTTT. Amino acids: CASSSSGAETDTQYF.

This chain links TRBV7-9 with TRBJ2-7; weak D call: TRBD1 (7 bases). The CDR3 length is 16 residues. V was trimmed by 1 base and J by 2 bases, leaving 15 bases between them. In germline, CDR1 is SEHNR, CDR2 FQNEAQ (reference sequence). As DNA, the CDR3 is TGTGCCAGCAGCTTAGGCAGGGGGGAGAAAGCCTACGAGCAGTACTTC. It specifies CASSLGRGEKAYEQYF.